A selection of T cell receptor beta chains follows, all from one sample in a study of Ad26.COV2.S vaccination and SARS-CoV-2 variants. Using immunoSEQ multiplex PCR, the repertoire was profiled, and TCRdb retains in-frame clones only, with some absent. The repertoire holds about 350,000 clones, with around 89% as singletons. This sample comprised peripheral blood, obtained in a trial of Ad26.COV2.S vaccine versus placebo. These TCRs come from a person aged 18-65 years who received the Ad26.COV2.S COVID-19 vaccine or a placebo. CDR3s include the opening cysteine and the closing phenylalanine or tryptophan. Each record gives: V gene, D gene, J gene, CDR3 protein. D genes are given only for firm matches.

V: TRBV5-6; D: TRBD2; J: TRBJ2-7; CDR3: CASSLVWPGGSTNEQYF
V: TRBV28; D: -; J: TRBJ2-1; CDR3: CASSLDSNNEQFF
V: TRBV18; D: -; J: TRBJ2-6; CDR3: CASSTSAVRTGANVLTF
V: TRBV5-4; D: TRBD2; J: TRBJ2-3; CDR3: CASSSGLAGVGFSTQYF
V: TRBV6-1; D: -; J: TRBJ2-4; CDR3: CASSELRKGGKNIQYF
V: TRBV10-1; D: -; J: TRBJ1-3; CDR3: CASTGGGRNTIYF
V: TRBV6-2/TRBV6-3; D: TRBD2; J: TRBJ2-5; CDR3: CASSPTSGRADRLETQYF
V: TRBV6-6; D: -; J: TRBJ1-6; CDR3: CASAGGPTPDSPLHF
V: TRBV12-3/TRBV12-4; D: -; J: TRBJ2-1; CDR3: CASSLALTEEQFF
V: TRBV5-1; D: -; J: TRBJ2-1; CDR3: CASSPQVASGDEQFF
V: TRBV27; D: -; J: TRBJ2-5; CDR3: CASKESHLGETQYF
V: TRBV5-1; D: TRBD2; J: TRBJ2-5; CDR3: CASSLALTSGNKETQYF
V: TRBV5-1; D: TRBD2; J: TRBJ2-7; CDR3: CASSPLVRGSNEQYF
V: TRBV12-3/TRBV12-4; D: TRBD2; J: TRBJ2-2; CDR3: CASRKTSVGELFF
V: TRBV11-3; D: -; J: TRBJ2-5; CDR3: CASSLDGTGETQYF
V: TRBV5-6; D: TRBD2; J: TRBJ2-7; CDR3: CASSLQDRGRKQYF
V: TRBV7-8; D: TRBD1; J: TRBJ1-2; CDR3: CASSSTGGSSGYTF
V: TRBV5-6; D: -; J: TRBJ1-2; CDR3: CASSVDSNYGYTF
V: TRBV4-3; D: TRBD2; J: TRBJ2-3; CDR3: CASSQDISWSGGASSTDTQYF
V: TRBV6-6; D: -; J: TRBJ1-6; CDR3: CASSYSGQGISPLHF
V: TRBV2; D: TRBD1; J: TRBJ1-5; CDR3: CASRDRGLQPQHF
V: TRBV7-8; D: TRBD2; J: TRBJ2-3; CDR3: CASSFQGLAKDTQYF
V: TRBV5-1; D: TRBD2; J: TRBJ2-5; CDR3: CASSPKSGREETQYF
V: TRBV28; D: -; J: TRBJ1-1; CDR3: CASSLFRGVVNTEAFF
V: TRBV5-4; D: TRBD1; J: TRBJ2-7; CDR3: CASSLGQGINSYEQYF